What follows describes a single TCR beta chain. As yet, its antigen is unknown. This sample was included in a study of cytomegalovirus exposure and HLA in healthy donors. General observations from the study: According to the study, around 180 TCR beta chains were cytomegalovirus-associated. Through in vitro validation, a few CMV-associated chains were shown to be specific for CMV antigens. Rare TCR sequences dominated, though some public TCRs recurred in many donors.

CDR3 length equals 13 residues. The germline V and J ends were trimmed by 2 bases and 0 bases, with 2 bases remaining between them. CDR1 MNHEY and CDR2 SMNVEV come from the germline V gene (reference sequence). In the PCR, 60 Vbeta and 13 Jbeta primers were used. Method: immunoSEQ multiplex PCR; TCRdb's copy keeps in-frame clones and lacks some. The sample lists about 160,000 clones, over 80% occurring once. The rearrangement links TRBV27 to TRBJ1-5, with no clear D. Sequencing input: PBMCs. This receptor was obtained from a girl aged 5-17 years in good health and CMV-seropositive. The CDR3 DNA follows: TGTGCCAGCAGTTTACGTAGCAATCAGCCCCAGCATTTT. Translated, it gives CASSLRSNQPQHF.